These 8 T cell receptor beta chains were all obtained from the same sample, sequenced in a study of CD8 T cells in ankylosing spondylitis (dated by TCRdb to between 2016 and 2019). The investigation overall reported the following: A TCR beta motif of fewer than 10 highly homologous amino acid variants appeared characteristic of blood from ankylosing spondylitis patients.

The library was obtained by 5' RACE. Sequencing used an Illumina HiSeq 2500. In TCRdb, the public reads were trimmed at Q25 with fastp and aligned with MiXCR, with productive beta chains retained. Each entry merges the rows of one CDR3 protein and shows their most common DNA and genes. This sample holds around 130,000 distinct CDR3 sequences; roughly 15% were observed only once. 33% of the sample lies in the top ten. These receptors have no identified antigens. Sequenced material: blood, either unsorted or a sorted T cell fraction (not recorded which). These receptors were obtained from a male donor with ankylosing spondylitis.

This clonotype occurred a few times. The V call is TRBV7-9, the J call TRBJ1-2; 10 nucleotides match TRBD1. The CDR3 is made up of 15 amino acids. The V gene's germline CDR1 is SEHNR and CDR2 FQNEAQ (reference sequence). With V trimmed by 1 base and J by 4 bases, 3 bases remained unmatched. CDR3 amino acids: CASSLGDRGLYGYTF. CDR3 bases: TGTGCCAGCAGCTTAGGGGACAGGGGACTCTATGGCTACACCTTC. Together with reference TRBV7-9 and TRBJ1-2, the CDR3 gives the full variable domain: DTGVSQNPRHKITKRGQNVTFRCDPISEHNRLYWYRQTLGQGPEFLTYFQNEAQLEKSRLLSDRFSAERPKGSFSTLEIQRTEQGDSAMYLCASSLGDRGLYGYTFGSGTRLTVV.

This clonotype was counted at least ten times. V gene TRBV29-1 combines with J gene TRBJ2-1; D might be TRBD2 (5 bases). V lost 4 bases and J 4 bases, leaving 11 bases between the germline ends. From germline, CDR1 is SQVTM and CDR2 ANQGSEA. The length of the CDR3 is 13 residues. DNA of the CDR3: TGCAGCGTTGGGGGTTGGACTTACAATGAGCAGTTCTTC. It is translated as CSVGGWTYNEQFF.

V and J are TRBV27 and TRBJ2-3; 12 nucleotides match TRBD2. The germline V gene encodes CDR1 MNHEY and CDR2 SMNVEV (reference sequence). The CDR3 sequence is 16 residues long. Trimming at V came to 5 bases and at J to 8 bases, leaving 11 bases not matched to a gene. The CDR3 DNA reads as TGTGCCAGCAGTGCCCGACTAGCGGGAGTCCTGGGTACGCAGTATTTT. It specifies CASSARLAGVLGTQYF.

This clonotype has only a few counts. V and J are TRBV4-1 and TRBJ1-2, with D possibly TRBD1 on 6 matching bases. Germline V gene sequence: CDR1 MGHRA, CDR2 YSYEKL. This CDR3 region has 16 residues. The germline V and J ends were trimmed by 4 bases and 7 bases, with 22 bases remaining between them. CDR3: CASSPEDSPRMAGYTF. CDR3 bases: TGCGCCAGCAGCCCCGAGGACAGCCCGAGGATGGCTGGCTACACCTTC.

This clonotype was observed many times. V usage is TRBV27 and J usage is TRBJ1-5; 8 bases are a match to TRBD1. CDR1 and CDR2 from the germline V gene are MNHEY and SMNVEV (reference sequence). V was clipped by 4 bases and J by 6 bases; unmatched bases: 8. The CDR3 consists of 15 residues. Written as DNA, the CDR3 is TGTGCCAGCAGTTCTGAAGGACAGGGCCGTCAGCCCCAGCATTTT. This translates into CASSSEGQGRQPQHF.

CDR3 protein: CASSSGQGIDEQFF. The CDR3, as DNA: TGTGCCAGCAGCTCAGGACAGGGGATTGATGAGCAGTTCTTC. The V call is TRBV7-3, the J call TRBJ2-1, with 9 nucleotides matching TRBD1. Germline lookup yields CDR1 SGHTA and CDR2 FQGTGA. The CDR3 spans 14 residues. The V gene end was trimmed by 4 bases and the J gene end by 8 bases; junction bases not matched to a gene: 6.

This clonotype was found a few times. This rearrangement joins TRBV11-3 to TRBJ2-7; D might be TRBD1 (6 bases). Per germline, CDR1 SGHNT and CDR2 YENEEA. V was shortened by 4 bases and J by 2 bases, with 21 bases between the two germline ends. The CDR3 has 17 amino acids. CDR3 sequence (DNA): TGTGCCAGCAGCTCGTTAGCAACATTGGACAGCACCTACGAGCAGTACTTC. As protein: CASSSLATLDSTYEQYF.

This clonotype was counted many times. The rearrangement uses TRBV29-1 and TRBJ1-1; possible D gene TRBD1, 6 bases. Germline CDR1 is SQVTM and CDR2 is ANQGSEA. V lost 3 bases to trimming and J lost 0 bases, with 17 bases between them. This CDR3 is built from 16 residues. CDR3 region: CSVDSFSTGMNTEAFF. The DNA of the CDR3 is TGCAGCGTTGACAGCTTTTCGACAGGAATGAACACTGAAGCTTTCTTT.